These 2 T cell receptor beta chains were all obtained from the same sample, sequenced in a study of T-cell reconstitution after alpha-beta-depleted transplantation in children. Construction of the TCRbeta library involved unique molecular identifiers. One entry per CDR3 protein, called by TCRdb with MiXCR from the PCR reads. Of approximately 230,000 distinct CDR3 sequences in the sample, 20% to 30% were seen once. The sample consisted of PBMCs, taken before TCRalphabeta/CD19-depleted stem cell transplant. Every receptor here comes from a girl aged 2 to 10 with Fanconi anemia, due to receive a stem cell transplant.

The rearrangement links TRBV5-8 to TRBJ2-4, with 8 bases identical to TRBD1. Germline CDR1 and CDR2: SGHTS and YDEGEE. The CDR3 totals 13 residues. Trimming at V came to 2 bases and at J to 8 bases, leaving 3 bases not matched to a gene. CDR3 protein: CASSFGQGDIQYF. In nucleotides, the CDR3 is TGTGCCAGCAGCTTCGGACAGGGTGACATTCAGTACTTC.

The sample holds many counts of this clonotype. J is TRBJ1-3 and V is TRBV20-1, with D uncertain. This CDR3 region has 15 residues. With 2 bases removed from V and 0 bases from J, the gap between germline ends came to 11 bases. In germline, CDR1 is DFQATT, CDR2 SNEGSKA (reference sequence). CDR3: CSARFGLISGNTIYF. The CDR3 DNA follows: TGCAGTGCTAGATTTGGACTGATCTCTGGAAACACCATATATTTT.